The clone carrying this T cell receptor (beta chain) was detected only a few times. The antigen is undetermined. This entry is derived from a study of blood T cells in healthy people across ages. Findings and limits, study-wide: Naive CD4+ cells and diversity were both higher in long-lived donors than in aged donors. With unsorted PBMCs, a conclusive comparison of naive versus antigen-experienced cells was not possible.

It was roughly 10 milliliters of peripheral blood that were drawn from each donor. The CDR3 totals 15 residues. V was pared by 2 bases and J by 4 bases, with 17 bases between. Germline V gene data show CDR1 as DFQATT and CDR2 as SNEGSKA (reference sequence). It was with a sample-barcoded 5' primer and a J-beta primer mix that a second PCR of roughly 6 to 12 cycles was run. Each cDNA molecule received a tag from a template-switch adaptor that had 12 random nucleotides. One entry per CDR3 protein, called by TCRdb with MiXCR from the 5' RACE reads. The sample holds about 570,000 distinct CDR3 sequences, 25% to 30% seen once.

The receptor comes from a woman aged 70-85 years in good health. Sequencing was carried out using blood. The chain links TRBV20-1 to TRBJ1-1; weak D call: TRBD1 (5 bases). CDR3 residues: CSARTGSATITEAFF. CDR3 coding DNA: TGCAGTGCTAGAACAGGTTCCGCAACCATCACTGAAGCTTTCTTT.